This paragraph covers one T cell receptor beta chain sequence. These data originate in a study of control samples from healthy donors and cancer patients. Libraries were prepared by immunoSEQ multiplex PCR; TCRdb keeps only in-frame clonotypes and omits some of them. The sample includes 75,000 or so clones, over 85% of them seen just once. The CDR3 is 14 amino acids. Germline-derived CDR1 and CDR2 are SGHNT and YYREEE (reference sequence). J was trimmed by 1 base and V by 4 bases; bases with no gene match: 3. The chain combines TRBV5-4 with TRBJ2-3; 7 bases are a match to TRBD1. The sequence was collected from a man aged 60 to 69 with colorectal cancer. Sample: PBMCs. The CDR3 nucleotides read TGTGCCAGCAGCCCGGGACAGCGCACAGATACGCAGTATTTT. This codes for CASSPGQRTDTQYF.